Presented here are 13 T cell receptor beta chains from one specimen sequenced in a study of blood T cell repertoires in COVID-19. The assay was immunoSEQ multiplex PCR, and TCRdb's table has in-frame clones only and misses some. The repertoire holds under 300,000 clones, with 88% as singletons. The sequencing input was PBMCs or T cells enriched from blood (not recorded which). The receptors shown here come from a woman in her sixties in a cohort exposed to, infected with or recovered from COVID-19 (not recorded which).

The rearrangement uses TRBV12-3 or TRBV12-4 and TRBJ2-2; D call uncertain. The germline V and J ends were trimmed by 3 bases and 3 bases, with 5 bases remaining between them. The CDR3 runs to 13 residues. In nucleotides, the CDR3 is TGTGCCAGCAGTTTTCCAGACACCGGGGAGCTGTTTTTT. As protein: CASSFPDTGELFF.

Here the CDR3 reads CASSQGDRMNTEAFF. In DNA form, the CDR3 reads TGTGCCAGCAGCCAGGGGGACAGGATGAACACTGAAGCTTTCTTT. V and J are TRBV3-1 (or the pseudogene TRBV3-2) and TRBJ1-1; 8 positions agree with TRBD1. The CDR3 totals 15 residues. Germline loops: CDR1 LGHDT, CDR2 YNNKEL (reference sequence). V lost 3 bases and J lost 0; bases outside the gene matches: 3.

The rearrangement uses TRBV28 and TRBJ2-3; 9 bases map to TRBD2. Germline CDR1 reads MDHEN; CDR2 reads SYDVKM. This CDR3 region has 16 residues. With 2 bases clipped from V and 5 bases from J, the junction kept 8 bases outside the gene matches. The CDR3 reads CASSLVSGGVKDTQYF. CDR3 bases: TGTGCCAGCAGTTTAGTTAGCGGGGGAGTTAAAGATACGCAGTATTTT.

The chain couples TRBV5-8 to TRBJ1-5, with 8 bases lining up with TRBD1. Germline V CDR1 and CDR2: SGHTS, YDEGEE. The V gene end was trimmed by 0 bases and the J gene end by 4 bases; junction bases not matched to a gene: 3. The CDR3 runs 15 residues. CDR3 DNA: TGTGCCAGCAGCTTGGCCGACAGGGGAAATCAGCCCCAGCATTTT. It specifies CASSLADRGNQPQHF.

The chain uses TRBV6-5 and TRBJ2-1; TRBD2 aligns across 9 bases. CDR1 MNHEY and CDR2 SVGAGI come from the germline V gene. This CDR3 is built from 16 residues. After removal of 0 bases from V and 3 bases from J, the junction contained 3 bases not matched to a gene. For the CDR3, the DNA is TGTGCCAGCAGTTACTCTGTAGCGGGAGACTACAATGAGCAGTTCTTC. Amino acid sequence: CASSYSVAGDYNEQFF.

The chain is built from TRBV27 and TRBJ2-7, with no clear D. Trimming shortened V by 6 bases and J by 3 bases, and 12 bases separated the two germline ends. Germline assignment: CDR1 MNHEY and CDR2 SMNVEV (reference sequence). The CDR3 is 13 residues long. The CDR3 region is CASRSTASYEQYF. CDR3 nucleotides: TGTGCCAGCAGGAGTACTGCAAGCTACGAGCAGTACTTC.

This chain joins TRBV28 and TRBJ1-1, with 9 bases that match TRBD1. Germline CDR1 and CDR2: MDHEN and SYDVKM. This CDR3 comprises 15 residues. Trimming cost V 5 bases and J 3 bases; bases outside gene matches: 7. CDR3 region: CASSPGTGKDTEAFF. The CDR3 bases are TGTGCCAGCAGTCCCGGGACAGGGAAAGACACTGAAGCTTTCTTT.

This sequence joins TRBV27 and TRBJ2-2; 7 bases agree with TRBD2. The V segment lost 2 bases and the J segment 0 bases; nucleotides outside the gene matches: 3. Germline V lookup: CDR1 MNHEY, CDR2 SMNVEV (reference sequence). This CDR3 contains 16 residues. The CDR3 sequence is CASSLVGLANTGELFF. Here the CDR3 DNA reads TGTGCCAGCAGTTTAGTCGGACTAGCGAACACCGGGGAGCTGTTTTTT.

The chain combines TRBV11-2 with TRBJ2-5; 10 positions match TRBD2. From germline, CDR1 is SGHAT and CDR2 FQNNGV. The V and J ends lost 6 bases and 5 bases, in that order; junction bases with no gene match: 6. This CDR3 has 14 residues. The CDR3 is CASRPSGRGETQYF. The CDR3 coding sequence is TGTGCCAGCAGGCCAAGCGGGAGGGGTGAGACCCAGTACTTC.

The V gene is TRBV27, the J gene TRBJ2-7; D may be TRBD1 (6 bases). The ends were cut back, 3 bases at V and 2 bases at J, with 14 bases in the middle. Germline CDR1 reads MNHEY; CDR2 reads SMNVEV (reference sequence). The CDR3 loop spans 15 amino acids. Here the CDR3 DNA reads TGTGCCAGCAGTTTGAACAGGGTAGGGGCCTACGAGCAGTACTTC. The encoded protein is CASSLNRVGAYEQYF.

The table lists this clone with a count of one. The chain combines TRBV6-2 or TRBV6-3 with TRBJ1-5; D is ambiguous. This CDR3 has 12 residues. V dropped 3 bases and J dropped 6 bases, with 6 bases sitting between them. Germline CDR1 and CDR2: MNHEY and SVGEGT. The CDR3, as DNA: TGTGCCAGCAGTTATCGTTTTCAGCCCCAGCATTTT. Amino acids: CASSYRFQPQHF.

V is TRBV5-4 and J is TRBJ2-7, with 10 bases aligning to TRBD2. J gave up 0 bases and V 0 bases, and 3 bases lay outside the gene matches. Looked up from germline, CDR1 is SGHNT and CDR2 is YYREEE (reference sequence). This CDR3 contains 16 residues. Here the CDR3 DNA reads TGTGCCAGCAGCTTGGGTGGACTAGCGGCCTCCTACGAGCAGTACTTC. This gives the protein CASSLGGLAASYEQYF.

Regarding this clone: Sequence at one end of the junction differs from germline and may be a read error. V and J are TRBV7-7 and TRBJ1-2; possibly TRBD1 for D (6 bases). CDR3 length: 15 residues. Germline V gene sequence: CDR1 SSHAT, CDR2 FNYEAQ (reference sequence). CDR3 sequence: CASSFPGLRGYGYTF. In nucleotides, the CDR3 is TGTGCTAGCAGCTTTCCGGGACTAAGGGGGTATGGCTACACCTTC.